Listed here are 14 T cell receptor beta chains from one sample, sequenced in a study of blood T cell repertoires in COVID-19. TCRdb's table, derived via immunoSEQ multiplex PCR, lists solely in-frame clones and lacks some. Among a few hundred thousand clones listed, 88% were seen once. Specimen: peripheral blood. Receptors originate from a woman aged 70-85 years with COVID-19, enrolled during active disease.

The chain couples TRBV9 to TRBJ1-2; 8 bases map to TRBD1. Germline CDR1 and CDR2: SGDLS and YYNGEE. This CDR3 comprises 14 residues. The V segment lost 6 bases and the J segment 4 bases; nucleotides outside the gene matches: 8. The CDR3 DNA is TGTGCCAGCACCGAGACAGGGGAACTCTATGGCTACACCTTC. Its protein product is CASTETGELYGYTF.

The J gene is TRBJ1-1, the V gene TRBV19; a weak D match, TRBD1 (6 bases). The CDR3 has 13 amino acids. Trimming stripped 7 bases from V and 4 bases from J, with 13 bases between. CDR1 and CDR2 from the germline V gene are LNHDA and SQIVND (reference sequence). The CDR3 reads CASNQGMGTEAFF. In DNA, the CDR3 is TGTGCCAGTAATCAGGGGATGGGCACTGAAGCTTTCTTT.

This chain links TRBV16 with TRBJ2-7; a weak D match, TRBD1 (5 bases). V was trimmed by 3 bases and J by 2 bases, leaving 14 bases between them. Germline CDR1 is KGHSY and CDR2 is FQNENV. This CDR3 is built from 15 residues. In DNA, the CDR3 is TGTGCCAGCAGCCAGTGGGGCGACGCTACCTACGAGCAGTACTTC. Protein: CASSQWGDATYEQYF.

Only a few counts were recorded for this clone. The chain couples TRBV5-6 to TRBJ2-7; perhaps TRBD2 as D (5 bases). Trimming took off 6 bases at V and 4 bases at J, with 23 bases between the two ends. The CDR3 has 16 residues. CDR1 and CDR2 from the germline V gene are SGHDT and YYEEEE. CDR3 region: CASNRVGEKAPYEQYF. The CDR3 DNA follows: TGTGCCAGCAACCGGGTCGGGGAGAAGGCCCCGTACGAGCAGTACTTC.

The J gene is TRBJ2-3, the V gene TRBV9; 9 bases map to TRBD2. Germline CDR1 reads SGDLS; CDR2 reads YYNGEE. V gave up 0 bases and J gave up 4 bases; unmatched junction bases: 6. This CDR3 spans 16 amino acids. CDR3 protein: CASSVGRTSVSDTQYF. The CDR3 DNA reads TGTGCCAGCAGCGTAGGTAGGACTAGCGTCTCAGATACGCAGTATTTT.

The rearrangement links TRBV29-1 to TRBJ2-5; 8 bases match TRBD2. The trim removed 6 bases at V and 4 bases at J, leaving 13 bases unmatched. CDR1 SQVTM and CDR2 ANQGSEA come from the germline V gene. This CDR3 is built from 15 residues. For the CDR3, the DNA is TGCAGCGTCGCAGCAAGCCCCGGACTAGCAGAGACCCAGTACTTC. Protein: CSVAASPGLAETQYF.

The gene calls are TRBV6-5 and TRBJ2-5; 10 positions match TRBD2. The V gene end was trimmed by 5 bases and the J gene end by 2 bases; junction bases not matched to a gene: 5. The CDR3 consists of 15 residues. CDR1 and CDR2 from the germline V gene are MNHEY and SVGAGI. CDR3 nucleotides: TGTGCCAGCAGTAGGCGACTAGCGGGTCAAGAGACCCAGTACTTC. Translated: CASSRRLAGQETQYF.

The V gene is TRBV18, the J gene TRBJ1-6; tentatively, D is TRBD1 (5 bases). The germline V and J ends were trimmed by 2 bases and 3 bases, with 5 bases remaining between them. Germline assignment: CDR1 KGHSH and CDR2 LQKENI. The CDR3 has 14 residues. The CDR3 nucleotides read TGTGCCAGCTCACCAGACAGCTATAATTCACCCCTCCACTTT. Protein product: CASSPDSYNSPLHF.

This rearrangement joins TRBV4-2 to TRBJ1-4; D remains unclear. Germline V gene data show CDR1 as LGHNA and CDR2 as YNFKEQ. The CDR3 sequence is 16 residues long. Trimming shortened V by 1 base and J by 8 bases, and 17 bases separated the two germline ends. CDR3: CASSQASQHVPEKLFF. CDR3 in DNA: TGTGCCAGCAGCCAAGCCTCCCAACACGTCCCCGAAAAACTGTTTTTT.

A single count supports this clone. The chain combines TRBV27 with TRBJ2-2; 10 bases match TRBD1. The CDR3 is 16 residues long. Trimming at V came to 8 bases and at J to 5 bases, leaving 11 bases not matched to a gene. Germline values: CDR1 MNHEY, CDR2 SMNVEV (reference sequence). The CDR3 bases are TGTGCCAGCCGGGTGAGAGACAGGGGGCAAACCGGGGAGCTGTTTTTT. The encoded protein is CASRVRDRGQTGELFF.

V gene TRBV5-1 combines with J gene TRBJ2-6; D is undetermined. The length of the CDR3 is 13 residues. Germline CDR1 and CDR2: SGHRS and YFSETQ. Between the trimmed V and J ends, which lost 1 base and 6 bases, there was a span of 5 bases. CDR3 in amino acids: CASSLWQANVLTF. In DNA form, the CDR3 reads TGCGCCAGCAGCTTGTGGCAGGCCAACGTCCTGACTTTC. The entire variable domain, with the rest obtained from reference TRBV5-1 and TRBJ2-6, is as follows: KAGVTQTPRYLIKTRGQQVTLSCSPISGHRSVSWYQQTPGQGLQFLFEYFSETQRNKGNFPGRFSGRQFSNSRSEMNVSTLELGDSALYLCASSLWQANVLTFGAGSRLTVL.

The count of this clone is one. V is TRBV21-1 and J is TRBJ2-7; whether TRBD1, the table's D call, matches the DNA was not checked. TRBV21-1 is designated a pseudogene. The CDR3 has 15 amino acids. The CDR3: CASSMGWDRAYEQYF. Here the CDR3 DNA reads TGTGCCAGCAGCATGGGATGGGACAGGGCCTACGAGCAGTACTTC.

This chain connects TRBV5-6 to TRBJ2-1; 10 nucleotides line up with TRBD2. The CDR3 length is 16 residues. With V trimmed by 4 bases and J by 0 bases, 4 bases remained unmatched. Germline values: CDR1 SGHDT, CDR2 YYEEEE. The CDR3 sequence: CASSQGLASSYNEQFF. In DNA, the CDR3 is TGTGCCAGCAGCCAGGGACTAGCGAGCTCCTACAATGAGCAGTTCTTC. The full variable domain, in which reference TRBV5-6 and TRBJ2-1 provide the parts outside the CDR3, is DAGVTQSPTHLIKTRGQQVTLRCSPKSGHDTVSWYQQALGQGPQFIFQYYEEEERQRGNFPDRFSGHQFPNYSSELNVNALLLGDSALYLCASSQGLASSYNEQFFGPGTRLTVL.

J is TRBJ2-1 and V is TRBV28; a weak D match, TRBD1 (5 bases). The CDR3 spans 15 residues. V lost 3 bases, J lost 7 bases, and 16 bases lay in between. Germline CDR1 reads MDHEN; CDR2 reads SYDVKM. The CDR3 region is CASSFSAGPKNEQFF. CDR3 DNA: TGTGCCAGCAGTTTTTCGGCAGGGCCGAAGAATGAGCAGTTCTTC.